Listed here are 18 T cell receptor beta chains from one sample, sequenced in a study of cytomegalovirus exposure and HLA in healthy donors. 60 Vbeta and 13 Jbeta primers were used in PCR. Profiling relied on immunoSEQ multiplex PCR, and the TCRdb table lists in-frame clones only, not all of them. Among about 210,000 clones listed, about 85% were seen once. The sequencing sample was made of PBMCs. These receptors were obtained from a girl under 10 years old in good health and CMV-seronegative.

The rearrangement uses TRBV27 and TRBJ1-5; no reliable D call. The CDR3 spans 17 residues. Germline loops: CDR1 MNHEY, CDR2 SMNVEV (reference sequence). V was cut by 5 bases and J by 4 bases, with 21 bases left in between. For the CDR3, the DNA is TGTGCCAGCAGTCCCTACCGCGACGTTTGGGAGAATCAGCCCCAGCATTTT. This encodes CASSPYRDVWENQPQHF.

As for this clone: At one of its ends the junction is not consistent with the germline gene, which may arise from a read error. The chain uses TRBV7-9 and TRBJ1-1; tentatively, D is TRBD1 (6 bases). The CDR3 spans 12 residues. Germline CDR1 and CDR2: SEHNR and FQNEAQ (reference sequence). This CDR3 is CSSSSTTGKMFF. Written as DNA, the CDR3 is TGTTCCAGCAGCTCTACCACAGGGAAAATGTTCTTT. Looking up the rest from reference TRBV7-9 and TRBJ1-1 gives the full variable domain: DTGVSQNPRHKITKRGQNVTFRCDPISEHNRLYWYRQTLGQGPEFLTYFQNEAQLEKSRLLSDRFSAERPKGSFSTLEIQRTEQGDSAMYLCSSSSTTGKMFFGQGTRLTVV.

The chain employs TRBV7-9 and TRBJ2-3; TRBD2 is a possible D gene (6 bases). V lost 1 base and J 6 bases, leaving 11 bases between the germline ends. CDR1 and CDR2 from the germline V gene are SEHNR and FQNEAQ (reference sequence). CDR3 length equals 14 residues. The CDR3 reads CASSLVGRHDTQYF. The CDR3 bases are TGTGCCAGCAGCTTAGTTGGGAGGCATGATACGCAGTATTTT.

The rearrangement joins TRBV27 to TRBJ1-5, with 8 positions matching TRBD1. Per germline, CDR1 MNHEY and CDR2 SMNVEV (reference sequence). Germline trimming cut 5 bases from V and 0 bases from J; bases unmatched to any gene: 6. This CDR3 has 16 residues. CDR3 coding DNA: TGTGCCAGCAGTGCGACAGGGGAGAATAGCAATCAGCCCCAGCATTTT. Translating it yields CASSATGENSNQPQHF.

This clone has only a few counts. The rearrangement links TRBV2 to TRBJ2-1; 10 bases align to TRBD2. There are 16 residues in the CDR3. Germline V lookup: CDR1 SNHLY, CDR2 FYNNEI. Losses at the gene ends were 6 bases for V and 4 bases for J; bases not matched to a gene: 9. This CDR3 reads CASRASGSANYNEQFF. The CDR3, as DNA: TGTGCCAGCAGGGCTAGCGGGAGCGCGAATTACAATGAGCAGTTCTTC.

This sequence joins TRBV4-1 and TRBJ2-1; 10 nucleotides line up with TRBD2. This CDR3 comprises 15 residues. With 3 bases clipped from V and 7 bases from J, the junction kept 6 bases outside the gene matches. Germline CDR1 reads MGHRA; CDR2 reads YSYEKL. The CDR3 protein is CASSHLAGVGNEQFF. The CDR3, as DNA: TGCGCCAGCAGCCATCTAGCGGGAGTAGGGAATGAGCAGTTCTTC.

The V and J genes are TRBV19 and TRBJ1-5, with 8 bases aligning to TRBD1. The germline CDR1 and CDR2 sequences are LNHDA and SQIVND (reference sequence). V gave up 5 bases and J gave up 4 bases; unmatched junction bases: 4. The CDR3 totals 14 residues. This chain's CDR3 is CASSFGTGNQPQHF. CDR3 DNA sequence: TGTGCCAGTAGTTTCGGGACAGGTAATCAGCCCCAGCATTTT.

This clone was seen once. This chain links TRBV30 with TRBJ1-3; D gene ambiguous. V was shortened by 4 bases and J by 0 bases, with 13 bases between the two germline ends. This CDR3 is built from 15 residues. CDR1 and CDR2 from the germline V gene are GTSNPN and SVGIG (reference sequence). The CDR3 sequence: CAWTGQTSSGNTIYF. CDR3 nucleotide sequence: TGTGCCTGGACAGGCCAGACGAGCTCTGGAAACACCATATATTTT. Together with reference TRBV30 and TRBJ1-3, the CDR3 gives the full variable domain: SQTIHQWPATLVQPVGSPLSLECTVEGTSNPNLYWYRQAAGRGLQLLFYSVGIGQISSEVPQNLSASRPQDRQFILSSKKLLLSDSGFYLCAWTGQTSSGNTIYFGEGSWLTVV.

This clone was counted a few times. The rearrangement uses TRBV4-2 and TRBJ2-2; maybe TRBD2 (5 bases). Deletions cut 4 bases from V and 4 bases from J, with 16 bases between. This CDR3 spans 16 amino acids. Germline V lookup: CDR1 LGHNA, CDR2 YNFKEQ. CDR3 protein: CASSPLGLAPTGELFF. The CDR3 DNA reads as TGTGCCAGCAGCCCCCTCGGGCTAGCCCCCACCGGGGAGCTGTTTTTT.

The CDR3 region is CASSPFATEVYNEQFF. CDR3 sequence (DNA): TGTGCCAGCAGCCCGTTCGCAACGGAGGTTTACAATGAGCAGTTCTTC. V and J are TRBV4-2 and TRBJ2-1, with D possibly matching TRBD2 (5 bases). V lost 4 bases to trimming and J lost 4 bases, with 17 bases between them. The CDR3 extends over 16 amino acids. Germline V gene data show CDR1 as LGHNA and CDR2 as YNFKEQ.

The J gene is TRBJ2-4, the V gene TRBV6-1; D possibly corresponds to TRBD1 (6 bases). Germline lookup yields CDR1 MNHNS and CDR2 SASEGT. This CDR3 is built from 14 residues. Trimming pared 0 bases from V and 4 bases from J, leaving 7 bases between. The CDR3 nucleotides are TGTGCCAGCAGTGAAGCGGGACAAAAAAACATTCAGTACTTC. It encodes CASSEAGQKNIQYF.

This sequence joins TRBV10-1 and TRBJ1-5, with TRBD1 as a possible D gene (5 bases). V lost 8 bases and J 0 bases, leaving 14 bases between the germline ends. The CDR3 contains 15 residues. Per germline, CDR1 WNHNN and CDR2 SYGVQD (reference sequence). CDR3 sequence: CASGTGAYSNQPQHF. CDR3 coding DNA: TGCGCCAGCGGCACAGGAGCCTATAGCAATCAGCCCCAGCATTTT.

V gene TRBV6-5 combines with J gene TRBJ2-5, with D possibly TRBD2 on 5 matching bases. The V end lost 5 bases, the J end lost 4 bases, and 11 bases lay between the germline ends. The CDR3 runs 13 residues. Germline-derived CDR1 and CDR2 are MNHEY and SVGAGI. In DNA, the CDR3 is TGTGCCAGCAGTGGAGTTCGGGGAGAGACCCAGTACTTC. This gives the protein CASSGVRGETQYF.

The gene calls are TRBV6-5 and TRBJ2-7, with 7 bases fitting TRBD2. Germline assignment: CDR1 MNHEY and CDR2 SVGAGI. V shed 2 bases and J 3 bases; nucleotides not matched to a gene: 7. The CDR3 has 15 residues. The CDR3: CASSYAAGRVYEQYF. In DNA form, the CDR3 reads TGTGCCAGCAGTTACGCCGCAGGGAGGGTCTACGAGCAGTACTTC.

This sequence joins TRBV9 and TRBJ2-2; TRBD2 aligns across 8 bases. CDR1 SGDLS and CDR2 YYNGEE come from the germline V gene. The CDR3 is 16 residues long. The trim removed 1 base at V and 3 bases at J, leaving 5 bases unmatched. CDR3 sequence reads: CASSVTAGVDTGELFF. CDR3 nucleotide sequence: TGTGCCAGCAGCGTAACAGCGGGGGTGGACACCGGGGAGCTGTTTTTT.

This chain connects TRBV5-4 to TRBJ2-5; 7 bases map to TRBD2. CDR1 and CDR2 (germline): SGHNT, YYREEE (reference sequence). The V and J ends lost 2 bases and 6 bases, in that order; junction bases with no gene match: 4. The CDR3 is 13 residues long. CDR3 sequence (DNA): TGTGCCAGCAGCTTCCAAGCGGGAAAGACCCAGTACTTC. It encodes CASSFQAGKTQYF.

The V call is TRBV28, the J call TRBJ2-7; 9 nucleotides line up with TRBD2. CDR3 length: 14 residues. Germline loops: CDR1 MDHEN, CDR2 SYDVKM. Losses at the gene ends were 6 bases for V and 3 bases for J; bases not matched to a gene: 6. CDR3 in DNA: TGTGCCAGCAGGGCAGCGGGGGGCAGCTACGAGCAGTACTTC. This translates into CASRAAGGSYEQYF.

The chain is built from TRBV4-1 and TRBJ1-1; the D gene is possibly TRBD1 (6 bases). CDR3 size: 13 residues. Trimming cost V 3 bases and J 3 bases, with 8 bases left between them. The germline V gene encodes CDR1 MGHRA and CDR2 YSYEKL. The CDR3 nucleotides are TGCGCCAGCAGCCAGAACAGGGACACTGAAGCTTTCTTT. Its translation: CASSQNRDTEAFF.